This TCR beta chain emerged from a study of early T cells in non-severe SARS-CoV-2 infection (dated by TCRdb to the early 2020s). About the full investigation: TCR sequencing used bulk RNA from unsorted whole blood, so alpha and beta chains could not be paired. Overall study outcomes, separate from this receptor: VDJdb matching was skewed toward anti-spike CD8 responses and likely underestimated virus-specific expansions by missing private and CD4 specificities.

Preparation of the library involved 5' RACE. The sample was run on a NextSeq 500. The TCR library protocol attached unique molecular identifiers to individual cDNA molecules to correct for sequencing error and PCR bias. Both TCR alpha and beta chains were sequenced, and tight co-correlation was observed between alpha and beta sequence abundances in each sample. Per the original workflow: Decombinator V4 was used to annotate TCR sequences for V gene, J gene and CDR3. TCRs were defined as expanded if a significant change between any two time points was detected under a Poisson model with p below 0.0001. TCR abundances were normalised to the total number of TCRs sequenced per sample and expressed as counts per million. MAIT TCRs were defined by TRAV1-2 paired with TRAJ12, TRAJ20 or TRAJ33, and iNKT TCRs by TRAV10 paired with TRAJ18. VDJdb, accessed 1 November 2021, was searched for CMV, EBV and SARS-CoV-2 annotated TCRs, with TCRs annotated for multiple antigens excluded. In TCRdb, the public reads were trimmed at Q25 with fastp and aligned with MiXCR, with productive beta chains retained. Every distinct CDR3 protein forms one entry, paired with its most common genes and DNA. The V and J calls were not made by the authors but by TCRdb's processing. Across this sample there are about 33,000 distinct CDR3 sequences, with more than 5% seen only once. Of the sample, roughly an eighth falls within the top ten clones.

According to the germline V gene (reference sequence), CDR1 reads LNHNV and CDR2 reads YYDKDF. V sheds 1 base and J sheds 12 bases, leaving 16 bases between their ends. Counted from cysteine to phenylalanine, this CDR3 has 14 amino acids. CDR3 DNA is the only sequence kept; it has 42 bases, read in frame from the first base. A case-control design nested within a healthcare worker cohort in London, UK, was used, with weekly nasopharyngeal swab PCR tests and blood sampling performed. Healthcare workers were enrolled in the week of the UK lockdown, from 23 to 31 March 2020, and were followed every week for up to roughly 15 weeks. This clonotype was counted many times. Its antigen target is currently unknown. No base quality information exists; no much larger clone differs at one position.

In this chain, TRBV15 is recombined with TRBJ2-1; the D gene is possibly TRBD1, with 5 bases matching. The clonotype was recovered from an adult who was a healthcare worker with PCR-confirmed SARS-CoV-2 infection or an uninfected control (not recorded which). The sample consisted of whole blood. The CDR3 protein sequence reads: CATSRGAQGFRQFF. The nucleotide sequence reads as follows: TGTGCCACCAGCAGAGGTGCGCAGGGTTTTCGGCAGTTCTTC.